The clone carrying this TCR beta chain was seen a single time. Its antigen remains unknown. Germline V gene lookup returns CDR1 MNHEY and CDR2 SMNVEV (reference sequence). CDR3 size: 13 residues. V was clipped by 5 bases and J by 4 bases; unmatched bases: 5. These data come from a study of STAT5B mutations in CD4+ large granular lymphocyte leukemia. Study-wide results and caveats: TRBV06-family usage was enriched in top patient clones (8/27) versus controls (2/35).

Healthy controls were blood donor buffy coats. Some clones are missing from TCRdb's copy, which holds only in-frame ones; the method was immunoSEQ multiplex PCR. The sample consists of approximately 52,000 clones, 60% to 75% of them appearing once. The material sequenced was CD4+ T cells from blood buffy coats. This clonotype originated in a human donor in good health. The rearrangement joins TRBV27 to TRBJ2-7, with TRBD1 matching over 7 bases. Written as DNA, the CDR3 is TGTGCCAGCAGTGCAGACAGGGCGTACGAGCAGTACTTC. It codes for CASSADRAYEQYF.